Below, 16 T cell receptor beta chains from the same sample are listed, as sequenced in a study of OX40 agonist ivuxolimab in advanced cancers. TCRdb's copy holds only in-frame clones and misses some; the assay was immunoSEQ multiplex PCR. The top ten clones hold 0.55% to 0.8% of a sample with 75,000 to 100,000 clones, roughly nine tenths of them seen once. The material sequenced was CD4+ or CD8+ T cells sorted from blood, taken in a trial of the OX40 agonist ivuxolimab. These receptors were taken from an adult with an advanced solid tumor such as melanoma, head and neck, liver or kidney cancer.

The CDR3 loop reads CASSQDPRDTQYF. In DNA, the CDR3 is TGTGCCAGCAGCCAAGATCCAAGAGATACGCAGTATTTT. The chain couples TRBV4-2 to TRBJ2-3, with D hard to call. The CDR3 contains 13 residues. Trimming left V 0 bases short and J 5 bases short, with 6 bases between. CDR1 is LGHNA, CDR2 YNFKEQ, per germline.

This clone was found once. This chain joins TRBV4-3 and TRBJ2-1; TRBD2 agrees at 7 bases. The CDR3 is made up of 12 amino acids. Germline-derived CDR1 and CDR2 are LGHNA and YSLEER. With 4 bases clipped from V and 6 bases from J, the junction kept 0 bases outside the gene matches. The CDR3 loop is CASSPSGNEQFF. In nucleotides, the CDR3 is TGCGCCAGCAGCCCTAGCGGCAATGAGCAGTTCTTC.

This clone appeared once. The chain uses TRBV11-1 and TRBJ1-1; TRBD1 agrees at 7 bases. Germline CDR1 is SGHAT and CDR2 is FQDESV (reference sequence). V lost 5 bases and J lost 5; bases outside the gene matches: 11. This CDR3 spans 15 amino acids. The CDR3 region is CASSPPLTGRTEAFF. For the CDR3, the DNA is TGTGCCAGCAGCCCCCCATTGACAGGGAGGACTGAAGCTTTCTTT. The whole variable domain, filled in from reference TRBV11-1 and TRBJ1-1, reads EAEVAQSPRYKITEKSQAVAFWCDPISGHATLYWYRQILGQGPELLVQFQDESVVDDSQLPKDRFSAERLKGVDSTLKIQPAELGDSAMYLCASSPPLTGRTEAFFGQGTRLTVV.

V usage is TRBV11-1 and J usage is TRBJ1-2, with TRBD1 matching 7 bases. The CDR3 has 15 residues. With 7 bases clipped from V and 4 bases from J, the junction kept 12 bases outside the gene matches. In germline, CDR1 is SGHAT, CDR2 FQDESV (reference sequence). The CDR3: CASTIRDSPSYGYTF. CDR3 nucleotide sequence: TGTGCCAGCACCATCCGGGACAGCCCATCCTATGGCTACACCTTC.

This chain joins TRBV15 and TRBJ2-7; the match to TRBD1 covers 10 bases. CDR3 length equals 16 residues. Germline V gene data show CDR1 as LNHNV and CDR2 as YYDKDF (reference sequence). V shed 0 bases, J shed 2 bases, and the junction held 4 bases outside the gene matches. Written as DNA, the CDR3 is TGTGCCACCAGCAGAGATAAAGGGACAGGGGCCTACGAGCAGTACTTC. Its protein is CATSRDKGTGAYEQYF. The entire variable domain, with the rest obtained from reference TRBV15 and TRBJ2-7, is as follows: DAMVIQNPRYQVTQFGKPVTLSCSQTLNHNVMYWYQQKSSQAPKLLFHYYDKDFNNEADTPDNFQSRRPNTSFCFLDIRSPGLGDTAMYLCATSRDKGTGAYEQYFGPGTRLTVT.

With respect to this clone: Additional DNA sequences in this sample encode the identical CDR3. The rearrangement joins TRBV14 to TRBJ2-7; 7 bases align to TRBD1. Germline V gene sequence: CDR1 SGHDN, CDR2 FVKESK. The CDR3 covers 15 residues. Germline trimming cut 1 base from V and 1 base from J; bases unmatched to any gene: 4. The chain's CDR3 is CASSQVGTASYEQYF. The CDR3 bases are TGTGCCAGCAGCCAAGTTGGGACAGCGTCCTACGAGCAGTACTTC.

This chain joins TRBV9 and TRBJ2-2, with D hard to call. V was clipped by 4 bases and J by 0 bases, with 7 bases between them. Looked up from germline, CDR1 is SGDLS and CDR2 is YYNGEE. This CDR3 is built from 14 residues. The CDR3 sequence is CASSPKPNTGELFF. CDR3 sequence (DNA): TGTGCCAGCAGCCCTAAACCGAACACCGGGGAGCTGTTTTTT.

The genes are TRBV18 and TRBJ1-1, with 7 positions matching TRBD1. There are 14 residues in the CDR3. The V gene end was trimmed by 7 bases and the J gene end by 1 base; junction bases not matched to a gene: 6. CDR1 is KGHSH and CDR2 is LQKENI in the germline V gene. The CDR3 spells CASLTGLGNTEAFF. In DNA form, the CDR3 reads TGTGCCAGCTTGACAGGGCTGGGGAACACTGAAGCTTTCTTT.

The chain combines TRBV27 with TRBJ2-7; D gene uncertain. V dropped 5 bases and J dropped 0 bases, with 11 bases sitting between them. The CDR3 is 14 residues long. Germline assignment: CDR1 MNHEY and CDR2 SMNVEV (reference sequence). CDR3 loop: CASSIRVHSYEQYF. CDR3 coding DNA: TGTGCCAGCAGTATCCGGGTCCACTCCTACGAGCAGTACTTC.

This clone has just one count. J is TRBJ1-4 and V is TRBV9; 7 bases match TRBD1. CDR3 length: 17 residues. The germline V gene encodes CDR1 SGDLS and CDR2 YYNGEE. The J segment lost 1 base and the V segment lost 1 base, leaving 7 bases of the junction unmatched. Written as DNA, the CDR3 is TGTGCCAGCAGCGTAAGGGCAGGGGGTGGAACTAATGAAAAACTGTTTTTT. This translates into CASSVRAGGGTNEKLFF.

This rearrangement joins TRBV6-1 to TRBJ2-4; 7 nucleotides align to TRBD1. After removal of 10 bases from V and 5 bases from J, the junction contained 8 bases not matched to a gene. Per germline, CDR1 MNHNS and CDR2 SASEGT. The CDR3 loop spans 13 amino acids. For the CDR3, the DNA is TGTGCCACCGCGACAGGGAGTGAAAACATTCAGTACTTC. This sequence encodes CATATGSENIQYF.

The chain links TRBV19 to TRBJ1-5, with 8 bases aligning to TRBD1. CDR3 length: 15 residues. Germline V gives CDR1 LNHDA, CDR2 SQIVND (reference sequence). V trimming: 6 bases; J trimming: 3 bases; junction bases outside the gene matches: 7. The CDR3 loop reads CASRYDRGHNQPQHF. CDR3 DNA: TGTGCCAGTAGATACGACAGGGGTCACAATCAGCCCCAGCATTTT. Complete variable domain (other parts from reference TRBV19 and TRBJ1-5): DGGITQSPKYLFRKEGQNVTLSCEQNLNHDAMYWYRQDPGQGLRLIYYSQIVNDFQKGDIAEGYSVSREKKESFPLTVTSAQKNPTAFYLCASRYDRGHNQPQHFGDGTRLSIL.

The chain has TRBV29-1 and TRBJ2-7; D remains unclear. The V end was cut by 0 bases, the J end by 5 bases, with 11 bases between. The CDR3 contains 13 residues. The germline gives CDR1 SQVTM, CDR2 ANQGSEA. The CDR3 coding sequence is TGCAGCGTTGAAGAGGTTCCAGCGAACGAGCAGTACTTC. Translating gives CSVEEVPANEQYF.

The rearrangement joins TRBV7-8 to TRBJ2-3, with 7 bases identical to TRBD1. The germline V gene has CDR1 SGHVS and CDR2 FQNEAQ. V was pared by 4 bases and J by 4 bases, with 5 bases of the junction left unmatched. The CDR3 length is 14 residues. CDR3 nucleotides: TGTGCCAGCAGCTCACAGGGGATCGCAGATACGCAGTATTTT. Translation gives CASSSQGIADTQYF.

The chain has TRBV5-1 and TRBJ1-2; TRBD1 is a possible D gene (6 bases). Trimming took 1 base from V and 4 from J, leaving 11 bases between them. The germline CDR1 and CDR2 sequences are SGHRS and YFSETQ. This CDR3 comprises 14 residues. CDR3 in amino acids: CASSLNQGSYGYTF. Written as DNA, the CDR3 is TGCGCCAGCAGCTTGAATCAGGGGTCCTATGGCTACACCTTC. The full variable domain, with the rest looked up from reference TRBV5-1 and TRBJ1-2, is KAGVTQTPRYLIKTRGQQVTLSCSPISGHRSVSWYQQTPGQGLQFLFEYFSETQRNKGNFPGRFSGRQFSNSRSEMNVSTLELGDSALYLCASSLNQGSYGYTFGSGTRLTVV.

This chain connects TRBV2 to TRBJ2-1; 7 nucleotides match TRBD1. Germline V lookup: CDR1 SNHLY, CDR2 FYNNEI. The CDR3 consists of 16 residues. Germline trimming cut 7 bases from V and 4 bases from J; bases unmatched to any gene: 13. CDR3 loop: CASIGRKGAEYNEQFF. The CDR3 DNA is TGTGCCAGCATAGGCCGAAAGGGGGCGGAATACAATGAGCAGTTCTTC. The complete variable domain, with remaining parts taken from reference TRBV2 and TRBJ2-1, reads EPEVTQTPSHQVTQMGQEVILRCVPISNHLYFYWYRQILGQKVEFLVSFYNNEISEKSEIFDDQFSVERPDGSNFTLKIRSTKLEDSAMYFCASIGRKGAEYNEQFFGPGTRLTVL.